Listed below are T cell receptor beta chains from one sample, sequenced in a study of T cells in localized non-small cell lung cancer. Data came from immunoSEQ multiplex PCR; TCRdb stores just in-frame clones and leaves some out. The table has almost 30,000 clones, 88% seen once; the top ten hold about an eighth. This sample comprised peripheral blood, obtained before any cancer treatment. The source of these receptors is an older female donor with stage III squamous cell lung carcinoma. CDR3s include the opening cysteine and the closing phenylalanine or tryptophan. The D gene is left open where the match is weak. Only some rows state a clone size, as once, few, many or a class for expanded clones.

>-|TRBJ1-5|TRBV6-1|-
TGTGCCAGCAGACTTCGACAGGAAAATCAGCCCCAGCATTTT
CASRLRQENQPQHF
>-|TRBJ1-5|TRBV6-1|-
TGTGCCAGCAGTGAAGCGGGGACCAATCAGCCCCAGCATTTT
CASSEAGTNQPQHF
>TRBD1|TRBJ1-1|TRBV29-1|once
TGCAGCGCGGGACAGCACATGAACACTGAAGCTTTCTTT
CSAGQHMNTEAFF
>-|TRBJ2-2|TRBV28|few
TGTGCCAGCACGGGAGACAGGAGCTACACCGGGGAGCTGTTTTTT
CASTGDRSYTGELFF
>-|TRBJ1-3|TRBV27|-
TGTGCCAGCAGCCCACAGGGCGACTCTGGAAACACCATATATTTT
CASSPQGDSGNTIYF
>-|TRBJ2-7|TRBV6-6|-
TGTGCCAGCAGCGGGGGAGACGGACAGCGCTCCTACGAGCAGTACTTC
CASSGGDGQRSYEQYF
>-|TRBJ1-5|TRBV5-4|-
TGTGCCAGCAGCGTTCTCCGGGAGACAGCTCAGCCCCAGCATTTT
CASSVLRETAQPQHF
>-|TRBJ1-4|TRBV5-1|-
TGCGCCAGCAGCTCGTCACCTAATGAAAAACTGTTTTTT
CASSSSPNEKLFF
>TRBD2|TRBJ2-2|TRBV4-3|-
TGCGCCAGCAGCCAAGCCGGGACTACGAACACCGGGGAGCTGTTTTTT
CASSQAGTTNTGELFF
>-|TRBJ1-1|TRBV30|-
TGTGCCTGGAGTCCTTACACGATCATGAACACTGAAGCTTTCTTT
CAWSPYTIMNTEAFF
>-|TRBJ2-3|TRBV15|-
TGTGCCACCAGCAGAGACCCCGTCCCCGGTTCAAGAGCTAGTACGCAGTATTTT
CATSRDPVPGSRASTQYF
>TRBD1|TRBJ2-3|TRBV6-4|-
TGTGCCAGCAGGGTTACCTCGGACAGGGTCACTAGCACAGATACGCAGTATTTT
CASRVTSDRVTSTDTQYF
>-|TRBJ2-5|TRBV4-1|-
TGCGCCAGCAGCCTTTGGACTCAACCCGGGGGAGAGACCCAGTACTTC
CASSLWTQPGGETQYF
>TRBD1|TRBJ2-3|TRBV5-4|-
TGTGCCAGCGGAAGGGACAGCTTCACAGATACGCAGTATTTT
CASGRDSFTDTQYF